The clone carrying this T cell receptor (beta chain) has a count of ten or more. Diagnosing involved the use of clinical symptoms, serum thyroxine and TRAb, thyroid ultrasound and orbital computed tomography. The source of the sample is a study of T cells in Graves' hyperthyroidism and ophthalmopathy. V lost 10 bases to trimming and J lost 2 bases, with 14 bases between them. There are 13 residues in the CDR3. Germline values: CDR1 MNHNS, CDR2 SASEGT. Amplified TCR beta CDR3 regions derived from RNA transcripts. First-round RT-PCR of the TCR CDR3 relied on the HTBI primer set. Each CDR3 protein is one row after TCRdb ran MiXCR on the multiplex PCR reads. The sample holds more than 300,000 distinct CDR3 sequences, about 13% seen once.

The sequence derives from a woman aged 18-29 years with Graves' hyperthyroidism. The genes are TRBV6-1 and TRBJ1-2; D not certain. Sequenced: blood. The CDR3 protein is CATRKAANYGYTF. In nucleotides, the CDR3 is TGTGCCACCCGGAAAGCCGCGAACTATGGCTACACCTTC.